This T cell receptor beta chain emerged from a study of blood T cell repertoires in COVID-19. The CDR3 sequence is 13 residues long. The V gene's germline CDR1 is MDHEN and CDR2 SYDVKM. After removal of 6 bases from V and 2 bases from J, the junction contained 2 bases not matched to a gene. The repertoire was sequenced with immunoSEQ multiplex PCR; TCRdb's copy has only in-frame clones and lacks some. The repertoire holds hundreds of thousands of clones, with 80% to 90% as singletons. V gene TRBV28 combines with J gene TRBJ2-3, with TRBD2 identical over 7 bases. Material for sequencing was PBMCs or T cells enriched from blood (not recorded which). The receptor's source is a man in his thirties or forties who had recovered from COVID-19. CDR3 sequence: CASRGTNTDTQYF. The CDR3 coding sequence is TGTGCCAGCAGGGGGACTAACACAGATACGCAGTATTTT.